Following are 16 T cell receptor beta chains from one sample sequenced in a study of cytomegalovirus exposure and HLA in healthy donors. PCR involved 60 Vbeta and 13 Jbeta primers. Profiled with immunoSEQ multiplex PCR; TCRdb holds only in-frame clones, not every one. The sample includes tens of thousands of clones, over 65% of them seen just once. Input material: PBMCs. The receptors shown here come from a man aged 35-49 years in good health and CMV-seronegative.

V usage is TRBV27 and J usage is TRBJ2-7, with TRBD2 matching 14 bases. J lost 2 bases, V lost 4 bases, and 7 bases had no gene match. This CDR3 is built from 17 residues. Germline CDR1 reads MNHEY; CDR2 reads SMNVEV (reference sequence). The CDR3 DNA reads as TGTGCCAGCAGTTCAGGGACTAGCGGGAGTGAAACCTACGAGCAGTACTTC. Translation gives CASSSGTSGSETYEQYF.

This clone came up a few times. The chain employs TRBV7-8 and TRBJ2-6; no clear D. Germline V CDR1 and CDR2: SGHVS, FQNEAQ. This CDR3 contains 12 residues. Trimming shortened V by 8 bases and J by 2 bases, and 4 bases separated the two germline ends. CDR3: CASRAGANVLTF. The CDR3 region has the DNA TGTGCCAGCCGGGCTGGGGCCAACGTCCTGACTTTC.

This chain uses TRBV7-2 with TRBJ2-7; TRBD2 matches 12 bases. The J segment lost 3 bases and the V segment lost 4 bases, leaving 10 bases of the junction unmatched. This CDR3 region has 17 residues. Germline CDR1 and CDR2: SGHTA and FQGNSA. The CDR3 protein is CASSSHTSGRFDYEQYF. CDR3 bases: TGTGCCAGCAGCTCCCATACTAGCGGGAGGTTTGACTACGAGCAGTACTTC.

The rearrangement links TRBV6-5 to TRBJ2-3; D might be TRBD2 (6 bases). The CDR3 loop spans 14 amino acids. Trimming left V 0 bases short and J 3 bases short, with 7 bases between. Germline V lookup: CDR1 MNHEY, CDR2 SVGAGI. As DNA, the CDR3 is TGTGCCAGCAGTTACTCGGGGGGTACAGATACGCAGTATTTT. Protein sequence: CASSYSGGTDTQYF.

V gene TRBV6-6 combines with J gene TRBJ2-7, with 7 bases identical to TRBD1. This CDR3 comprises 15 residues. V trimming: 6 bases; J trimming: 0 bases; junction bases outside the gene matches: 8. The germline gives CDR1 MNHNY, CDR2 SVGAGI (reference sequence). The CDR3 sequence is CASSLRDSSSYEQYF. The DNA for the CDR3 is TGTGCCAGCAGCCTCCGGGACAGCAGCTCCTACGAGCAGTACTTC.

The CDR3: CASTTGAPNTEAFF. CDR3 bases: TGTGCCAGCACAACTGGGGCCCCGAACACTGAAGCTTTCTTT. The genes are TRBV28 and TRBJ1-1; TRBD1 might be the D (5 bases). V dropped 7 bases and J dropped 1 base, with 13 bases sitting between them. This CDR3 is built from 14 residues. CDR1 and CDR2 (germline): MDHEN, SYDVKM.

The chain couples TRBV27 to TRBJ2-7; 7 bases line up with TRBD1. Germline CDR1 MNHEY, CDR2 SMNVEV (reference sequence). The CDR3 sequence is 15 residues long. Losses at the gene ends were 5 bases for V and 2 bases for J; bases not matched to a gene: 9. CDR3 region: CASSPARGSPYEQYF. CDR3 DNA sequence: TGTGCCAGCAGTCCTGCCAGGGGGAGCCCCTACGAGCAGTACTTC.

This chain joins TRBV4-1 and TRBJ2-2, with 14 bases aligning to TRBD2. Trimming at V came to 4 bases and at J to 10 bases, leaving 11 bases not matched to a gene. The CDR3 is 17 amino acids. Germline CDR1 is MGHRA and CDR2 is YSYEKL. The CDR3 region has the DNA TGCGCCAGCAGCCTCTTCGGACTAGCGGGGGGAGGTGAGGAGCTGTTTTTT. This translates into CASSLFGLAGGGEELFF.

This clone was seen at least ten times. The gene calls are TRBV19 and TRBJ1-2; 10 nucleotides match TRBD1. This CDR3 is 15 amino acids long. V was clipped by 9 bases and J by 8 bases; unmatched bases: 15. Germline V gene data show CDR1 as LNHDA and CDR2 as SQIVND (reference sequence). The CDR3 sequence is CASHRGTGDVLGYTF. In DNA form, the CDR3 reads TGTGCCAGCCACAGAGGGACAGGGGATGTATTGGGCTACACCTTC.

J is TRBJ2-2 and V is TRBV9; tentatively, D is TRBD2 (5 bases). There are 16 residues in the CDR3. Germline V CDR1 and CDR2: SGDLS, YYNGEE. V dropped 0 bases and J dropped 6 bases, with 15 bases sitting between them. The CDR3 nucleotides read TGTGCCAGCAGCGTAGATGTGGTGAGGGCCCCCGGGGAGCTGTTTTTT. This codes for CASSVDVVRAPGELFF.

The chain carries TRBV27 and TRBJ2-5; D call uncertain. The J call may be incorrect, as the DNA end agrees better with TRBJ2-7. CDR1 MNHEY and CDR2 SMNVEV come from the germline V gene (reference sequence). The CDR3 has 11 amino acids. Here the CDR3 reads CASSKSYEQYF. The CDR3, as DNA: TGTGCCAGCAGCAAGAGCTACGAGCAGTACTTC.

This chain links TRBV15 with TRBJ2-5; TRBD1 matches at 8 bases. Germline trimming cut 0 bases from V and 4 bases from J; bases unmatched to any gene: 4. CDR3 length equals 15 residues. Germline lookup yields CDR1 LNHNV and CDR2 YYDKDF (reference sequence). The CDR3, as DNA: TGTGCCACCAGCAGAGACCAGGGGGCAGGAGAGACCCAGTACTTC. As protein: CATSRDQGAGETQYF.

This chain uses TRBV4-1 with TRBJ2-7, with TRBD2 as a possible D gene (6 bases). Trimming stripped 1 base from V and 5 bases from J, with 15 bases between. The germline CDR1 and CDR2 sequences are MGHRA and YSYEKL. This CDR3 is built from 15 residues. The CDR3 here is CASSQGAGLGNEQYF. The CDR3 DNA reads as TGCGCCAGCAGCCAAGGAGCGGGCCTGGGGAACGAGCAGTACTTC.

Here the CDR3 DNA reads TGTGCCTCCGCGCGGCGTATGAACACTGAAGCTTTCTTT. This translates into CASARRMNTEAFF. The chain has TRBV19 and TRBJ1-1; D ambiguous. Germline CDR1 LNHDA, CDR2 SQIVND (reference sequence). Trimming stripped 11 bases from V and 0 bases from J, with 13 bases between. This CDR3 is 13 amino acids long.

The CDR3 coding sequence is TGTGCCAGCATCCCGTGGGAGGGGTCCTACAATGAGCAGTTCTTC. Translated, it gives CASIPWEGSYNEQFF. V is TRBV11-2 and J is TRBJ2-1; 7 positions agree with TRBD2. Losses at the gene ends were 7 bases for V and 1 base for J; bases not matched to a gene: 7. The germline V gene has CDR1 SGHAT and CDR2 FQNNGV. This CDR3 spans 15 amino acids.

The J gene is TRBJ2-3, the V gene TRBV7-6, with 10 bases fitting TRBD2. This CDR3 is built from 17 residues. The germline V gene encodes CDR1 SGHVS and CDR2 FNYEAQ. After removal of 5 bases from V and 1 base from J, the junction contained 9 bases not matched to a gene. The CDR3: CASSPLGAGGGTDTQYF. The CDR3 nucleotides are TGTGCCAGCAGCCCTTTAGGAGCGGGAGGGGGCACAGATACGCAGTATTTT.